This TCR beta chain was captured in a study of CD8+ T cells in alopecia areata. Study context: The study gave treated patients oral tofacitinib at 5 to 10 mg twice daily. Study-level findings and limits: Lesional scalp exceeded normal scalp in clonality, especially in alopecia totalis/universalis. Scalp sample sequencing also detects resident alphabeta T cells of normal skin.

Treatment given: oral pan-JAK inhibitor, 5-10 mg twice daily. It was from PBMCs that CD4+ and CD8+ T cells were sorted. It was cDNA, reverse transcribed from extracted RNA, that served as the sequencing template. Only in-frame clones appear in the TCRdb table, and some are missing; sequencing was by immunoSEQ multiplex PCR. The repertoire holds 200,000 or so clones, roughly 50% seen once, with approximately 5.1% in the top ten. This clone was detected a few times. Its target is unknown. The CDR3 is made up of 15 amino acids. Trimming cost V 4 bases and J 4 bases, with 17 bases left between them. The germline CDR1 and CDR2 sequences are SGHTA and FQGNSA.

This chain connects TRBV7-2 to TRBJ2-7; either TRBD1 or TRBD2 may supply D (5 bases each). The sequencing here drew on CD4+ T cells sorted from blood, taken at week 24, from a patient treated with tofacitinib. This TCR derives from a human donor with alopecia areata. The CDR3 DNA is TGTGCCAGCAGCTCCCAGGGACGGACACGTTACGAGCAGTACTTC. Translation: CASSSQGRTRYEQYF.